One and the same sample provided the 3 T cell receptor beta chains below, sequenced in a study of radiation and T cells in renal cell carcinoma. The time point is: blood 2 weeks post-SBRT. The treatment is: 15 Gy SBRT to primary tumor, nephrectomy 4 weeks later. Libraries were prepared by immunoSEQ multiplex PCR; TCRdb keeps only in-frame clonotypes and omits some of them. The data show 70,000 to 100,000 clones, approximately 86% seen once. Sequencing was performed on blood, taken from a patient whose treatment included radiotherapy and nephrectomy. The receptors come from a woman between 50 and 59 years old with renal cell carcinoma.

This rearrangement joins TRBV30 to TRBJ1-3; possible D gene TRBD1, 5 bases. CDR1 and CDR2 from the germline V gene are GTSNPN and SVGIG (reference sequence). The CDR3 is 17 amino acids. Trimming left V 0 bases short and J 0 bases short, with 15 bases between. The CDR3 spells CAWSVPGQGSSGNTIYF. CDR3 nucleotide sequence: TGTGCCTGGAGTGTACCAGGGCAGGGAAGCTCTGGAAACACCATATATTTT. The variable domain in full, with the rest retrieved from reference TRBV30 and TRBJ1-3, is SQTIHQWPATLVQPVGSPLSLECTVEGTSNPNLYWYRQAAGRGLQLLFYSVGIGQISSEVPQNLSASRPQDRQFILSSKKLLLSDSGFYLCAWSVPGQGSSGNTIYFGEGSWLTVV.

V gene TRBV18 combines with J gene TRBJ1-1, with D possibly TRBD1 on 6 matching bases. The germline V gene has CDR1 KGHSH and CDR2 LQKENI. CDR3 length: 14 amino acids. The germline V and J ends were trimmed by 3 bases and 5 bases, with 13 bases remaining between them. The CDR3 here is CASSPTGYGTEAFF. CDR3 nucleotide sequence: TGTGCCAGCTCACCTACAGGGTACGGGACTGAAGCTTTCTTT.

The rearrangement uses TRBV10-2 and TRBJ2-7, with 15 bases matching TRBD2. The CDR3 is 13 residues long. V lost 8 bases, J lost 7 bases, and 3 bases stayed unmatched. The germline V gene has CDR1 WSHSY and CDR2 SAAADI. The CDR3 nucleotides read TGCGCCAGCTGGACTAGCGGGAGGGGTGAGCAGTACTTC. This codes for CASWTSGRGEQYF.